This T cell receptor (beta chain) was found in a study of Siglec-9 on CD8 T cells in melanoma. Germline V CDR1 and CDR2: MNHEY, SMNVEV (reference sequence). This CDR3 is built from 13 residues. V lost 9 bases to trimming and J lost 7 bases; unmatched junction nucleotides: 3. The protocol was immunoSEQ multiplex PCR, while the TCRdb copy is restricted to in-frame clones and leaves out a portion. In the table there are 30,000 to 45,000 clones, 65% to 85% of which are singletons. This chain joins TRBV27 and TRBJ2-1; 13 positions match TRBD2. Material: Siglec-9- CD8+ T cells sorted from blood. The TCR comes from a human donor in good health. CDR3 sequence (DNA): TGTGCCAGTTTGACTAGCGGGAGGAATGAGCAGTTCTTC. Encoded protein: CASLTSGRNEQFF.